The 26 T cell receptor beta chains given below trace back to one sample, sequenced in a study of beta chain features in type 1 diabetes. Every isolated RNA sample was fully reverse transcribed, so sequencing captured expressed TCRB transcripts. Data came from immunoSEQ multiplex PCR; TCRdb stores just in-frame clones and leaves some out. The sample shows some 640,000 clones, over 11% of them seen only once. Study results and limitations: Shortening that was moderate but significant affected the TCRB CDR3s of Type 1 diabetes patients in all four CD4+ subsets.

These receptors' targets are unknown. Sequenced input: naive CD4+ T cells from blood. The receptor set was obtained from a man between 18 and 35 years old with type 1 diabetes.

This clone was counted only a few times. V gene TRBV4-3 combines with J gene TRBJ2-7; 8 bases agree with TRBD1. The CDR3 has 17 amino acids. Germline V lookup: CDR1 LGHNA, CDR2 YSLEER. V lost 0 bases to trimming and J lost 1 base; unmatched junction nucleotides: 8. CDR3 DNA sequence: TGCGCCAGCAGCCAAGATCACGGCAGGGGGCTTTCCTACGAGCAGTACTTC. Translation gives CASSQDHGRGLSYEQYF.

On this clone itself: A junction boundary mismatches the germline segment, possibly from a read error. The gene calls are TRBV2 and TRBJ2-1, with TRBD2 as a possible D gene (6 bases). The CDR3 covers 13 residues. CDR1 is SNHLY, CDR2 FYNNEI, per germline. The CDR3 DNA reads as TGTGTCAGCGGAGGGCCCGGTACCTATGAGCAGTTCTTC. Encoded protein: CVSGGPGTYEQFF.

CDR3 sequence: CASCRGPVPGNSPLHF. In DNA, the CDR3 is TGTGCCAGCTGCAGGGGGCCGGTACCGGGGAATTCACCCCTCCACTTT. J is TRBJ1-6 and V is TRBV5-6; the match to TRBD1 covers 8 bases. Trimming cost V 7 bases and J 7 bases; bases outside gene matches: 13. Germline CDR1 is SGHDT and CDR2 is YYEEEE. The CDR3 covers 16 residues.

The genes are TRBV30 and TRBJ2-6; a weak D match, TRBD2 (5 bases). The V end was cut by 0 bases, the J end by 1 base, with 13 bases between. The CDR3 length is 17 residues. From germline, CDR1 is GTSNPN and CDR2 SVGIG (reference sequence). CDR3 sequence reads: CAWSVGIRISGANVLTF. CDR3 coding DNA: TGTGCCTGGAGTGTCGGGATAAGGATTTCTGGGGCCAACGTCCTGACTTTC. Supplemented by reference TRBV30 and TRBJ2-6, the full variable domain reads SQTIHQWPATLVQPVGSPLSLECTVEGTSNPNLYWYRQAAGRGLQLLFYSVGIGQISSEVPQNLSASRPQDRQFILSSKKLLLSDSGFYLCAWSVGIRISGANVLTFGAGSRLTVL.

This clone appeared a few times. The chain links TRBV27 to TRBJ2-7, with a weak D call TRBD2 (6 bases). V was trimmed by 5 bases and J by 4 bases, leaving 12 bases between them. The germline V gene has CDR1 MNHEY and CDR2 SMNVEV (reference sequence). The CDR3 spans 13 residues. CDR3 sequence: CASSRSGPYEQYF. In nucleotides, the CDR3 is TGTGCCAGCAGTCGTAGCGGTCCTTACGAGCAGTACTTC.

This clone came up a few times. The chain carries TRBV18 and TRBJ2-6, with D perhaps given as TRBD1 or TRBD2 (6 bases each). The V gene's germline CDR1 is KGHSH and CDR2 LQKENI. The V end was cut by 3 bases, the J end by 5 bases, with 17 bases between. The CDR3 is made up of 17 amino acids. CDR3 region: CASSPGGRQGRANVLTF. CDR3 nucleotide sequence: TGTGCCAGCTCACCTGGGGGGCGCCAGGGTAGGGCCAACGTCCTGACTTTC.

This chain connects TRBV18 to TRBJ2-2; D possibly corresponds to TRBD2 (6 bases). The germline gives CDR1 KGHSH, CDR2 LQKENI. V lost 0 bases to trimming and J lost 5 bases, with 10 bases between them. The CDR3 totals 15 residues. The DNA of the CDR3 is TGTGCCAGCTCACCACCGTCGGAGGGGACCGGGGAGCTGTTTTTT. Translating gives CASSPPSEGTGELFF.

Only a few counts were recorded for this clone. The V gene is TRBV29-1, the J gene TRBJ1-5, with TRBD1 matching 7 bases. This CDR3 contains 13 residues. From germline, CDR1 is SQVTM and CDR2 ANQGSEA. The junction had 5 bases not matched to a gene; V was cut back by 6 bases and J by 3 bases. The CDR3 region has the DNA TGCAGCGTAAAGGACAGGCCCAATCAGCCCCAGCATTTT. Its translation is CSVKDRPNQPQHF.

The rearrangement links TRBV19 to TRBJ1-2; D is unresolved. Per germline, CDR1 LNHDA and CDR2 SQIVND (reference sequence). The CDR3 spans 13 residues. Trimming took off 2 bases at V and 5 bases at J, with 9 bases between the two ends. The CDR3 nucleotides are TGTGCCAGTAGTATATACAGCTCATATGGCTACACCTTC. Residues: CASSIYSSYGYTF.

This clone was seen a handful of times. The chain has TRBV6-5 and TRBJ1-2; D unclear. Germline CDR1 is MNHEY and CDR2 is SVGAGI. The ends were cut back, 6 bases at V and 8 bases at J, with 10 bases in the middle. The CDR3 extends over 11 amino acids. DNA of the CDR3: TGTGCCAGCAGGAACTCCGGCGGCTACACCTTC. It codes for CASRNSGGYTF.

The chain joins TRBV4-3 to TRBJ2-1; D is uncertain. The CDR3 totals 14 residues. CDR1 and CDR2 (germline): LGHNA, YSLEER. The V and J ends lost 3 bases and 6 bases respectively, with 12 bases between them. As DNA, the CDR3 is TGCGCCAGCAGCCAGAGTACCGGGCTCAATGAGCAGTTCTTC. Amino acid sequence: CASSQSTGLNEQFF.

A few counts support this clone. The rearrangement joins TRBV7-2 to TRBJ2-2; no definite D call. The V gene lost 0 bases and the J gene lost 6 bases, with 11 bases spanning the gap. Germline loops: CDR1 SGHTA, CDR2 FQGNSA. The CDR3 length is 15 residues. The DNA of the CDR3 is TGTGCCAGCAGCTTAGCAGGGAACGTCCCCGGGGAGCTGTTTTTT. Translating it yields CASSLAGNVPGELFF.

This clone has more than one count but fewer than ten. V usage is TRBV29-1 and J usage is TRBJ2-1, with D maybe TRBD2 (6 bases). The CDR3 runs to 13 residues. Germline CDR1 reads SQVTM; CDR2 reads ANQGSEA. The V end lost 5 bases, the J end lost 6 bases, and 14 bases lay between the germline ends. The chain's CDR3 is CSVRYGSFNEQFF. The DNA for the CDR3 is TGCAGCGTTCGATACGGGAGTTTCAATGAGCAGTTCTTC.

This rearrangement joins TRBV30 to TRBJ1-5; D call uncertain. Per the germline V gene, CDR1 is GTSNPN and CDR2 is SVGIG (reference sequence). Trimming took off 2 bases at V and 6 bases at J, with 14 bases between the two ends. This CDR3 is 14 amino acids long. CDR3 region: CAWSPTSAGQPQHF. The CDR3 nucleotides are TGTGCCTGGAGTCCTACCTCGGCCGGTCAGCCCCAGCATTTT.

This clone turned up a few times. The rearrangement links TRBV5-1 to TRBJ1-2; TRBD1 aligns across 9 bases. J gave up 6 bases and V 4 bases, and 10 bases lay outside the gene matches. Germline V gene sequence: CDR1 SGHRS, CDR2 YFSETQ. This CDR3 has 15 residues. CDR3 sequence reads: CASSPPQGALDGYTF. The CDR3 coding sequence is TGCGCCAGCAGCCCACCACAGGGGGCTTTGGATGGCTACACCTTC.

V and J are TRBV7-6 and TRBJ1-1; 8 positions agree with TRBD1. Unmatched junction bases numbered 6, after V lost 5 bases and J lost 4 bases. CDR1 is SGHVS, CDR2 FNYEAQ, per germline. The CDR3 is made up of 14 amino acids. In nucleotides, the CDR3 is TGTGCCAGCAGCGCCCTTACAGGGGGCACTGAAGCTTTCTTT. This translates into CASSALTGGTEAFF.

The chain has TRBV7-9 and TRBJ2-1; TRBD1 is a possible D gene (6 bases). The CDR3 length is 15 residues. Germline assignment: CDR1 SEHNR and CDR2 FQNEAQ (reference sequence). The V end was cut by 5 bases, the J end by 6 bases, with 17 bases between. CDR3 in amino acids: CASSLQGRGVNEQFF. CDR3 in DNA: TGTGCCAGCAGCCTACAGGGAAGGGGAGTCAATGAGCAGTTCTTC.

In this sample, this clone turned up a few times. CDR3 in DNA: TGTGCCAGCAGCTTACTTGGACGGACGTACCAAGAGACCCAGTACTTC. Encoded protein: CASSLLGRTYQETQYF. The chain links TRBV7-9 to TRBJ2-5; D is unresolved. This CDR3 is 16 amino acids long. Trimming shortened V by 2 bases and J by 0 bases, and 13 bases separated the two germline ends. The V gene's germline CDR1 is SEHNR and CDR2 FQNEAQ (reference sequence).

This clone has more than one count but fewer than ten. Here the CDR3 DNA reads TGTGCCTGGAGGGGAAACATGGGCGGTCAGCCCCAGCATTTT. It codes for CAWRGNMGGQPQHF. This chain joins TRBV30 and TRBJ1-5; no definite D call. CDR1 and CDR2 (germline): GTSNPN, SVGIG (reference sequence). The CDR3 has 14 amino acids. Deletions cut 3 bases from V and 6 bases from J, with 15 bases between.

The CDR3 DNA follows: TGCAGCGTTTACGAGCAAGGCTACACCTTC. It yields the protein CSVYEQGYTF. This chain links TRBV29-1 with TRBJ1-2; D is unclear. The CDR3 is made up of 10 amino acids. Germline values: CDR1 SQVTM, CDR2 ANQGSEA. V gave up 5 bases and J gave up 8 bases, with 9 bases separating them.

This clone showed up just a few times. This sequence joins TRBV6-5 and TRBJ1-2; TRBD1 matches at 7 bases. The germline V gene has CDR1 MNHEY and CDR2 SVGAGI. This CDR3 has 14 amino acids. Trimming removed 2 bases from V and 3 bases from J; junction bases left unmatched: 3. Here the CDR3 reads CASSYGTADYGYTF. In nucleotides, the CDR3 is TGTGCCAGCAGTTACGGGACAGCCGACTATGGCTACACCTTC.

The V call is TRBV5-4, the J call TRBJ1-6, with a tentative D call TRBD1 (6 bases). V shed 0 bases and J shed 6 bases, with 7 bases lying between them. Germline CDR1 SGHNT, CDR2 YYREEE (reference sequence). The CDR3 loop spans 14 amino acids. CDR3 sequence reads: CASSLEQGNSPLHF. The CDR3 coding sequence is TGTGCCAGCAGCTTGGAACAGGGTAATTCACCCCTCCACTTT.

This clone appeared a few times. This chain connects TRBV7-6 to TRBJ2-7; D possibly corresponds to TRBD1 (5 bases). This CDR3 region has 15 residues. Trimming stripped 1 base from V and 5 bases from J, with 15 bases between. Germline V gene lookup returns CDR1 SGHVS and CDR2 FNYEAQ. CDR3 protein: CASSLGQGGRNEQYF. The CDR3 DNA is TGTGCCAGCAGCTTAGGGCAGGGTGGACGGAACGAGCAGTACTTC.

This clone was observed a handful of times. V usage is TRBV29-1 and J usage is TRBJ2-7, with 7 bases identical to TRBD2. With V trimmed by 7 bases and J by 11 bases, 14 bases remained unmatched. Germline values: CDR1 SQVTM, CDR2 ANQGSEA. The CDR3 totals 12 residues. The CDR3 nucleotides read TGCAGCGGCATGAGGGAGGGGACCAGGGAGTACTTC. Translation: CSGMREGTREYF.

J is TRBJ2-2 and V is TRBV18, with 9 bases matching TRBD1. Germline values: CDR1 KGHSH, CDR2 LQKENI. The trim removed 5 bases at V and 7 bases at J, leaving 8 bases unmatched. This CDR3 is 15 amino acids long. The CDR3 protein is CASSSTDRGFGELFF. The CDR3, as DNA: TGTGCCAGCTCATCGACAGACAGGGGGTTCGGGGAGCTGTTTTTT.

V gene TRBV30 combines with J gene TRBJ1-1, with TRBD1 as a possible D gene (5 bases). V was shortened by 3 bases and J by 0 bases, with 14 bases between the two germline ends. CDR1 and CDR2 from the germline V gene are GTSNPN and SVGIG (reference sequence). The length of the CDR3 is 15 residues. CDR3 sequence reads: CAWRVTGTVNTEAFF. In nucleotides, the CDR3 is TGTGCCTGGAGGGTGACCGGGACTGTGAACACTGAAGCTTTCTTT.